Shown below are 5 T cell receptor beta chains from a single sample sequenced in a study of Graves' ophthalmopathy and Graves' hyperthyroidism. For repertoire sequencing, the TCR beta CDR3 regions were amplified from RNA transcripts. The authors performed first-round RT-PCR with HTBI primers and then a second-round multiplex PCR. TCRdb re-called the multiplex PCR reads through MiXCR, storing one row per CDR3 protein. The table lists about 210,000 distinct CDR3 sequences, around 28% of them singletons, with 9.1% in the top ten. The sample was peripheral blood. The origin of the receptors is a man in his forties or fifties with Graves' ophthalmopathy.

In this sample, this clonotype turned up many times. J is TRBJ2-7 and V is TRBV20-1; D tentatively reads TRBD1 or TRBD2 (5 bases each). This CDR3 region has 12 residues. V shed 5 bases and J shed 3 bases, with 11 bases lying between them. Looked up from germline, CDR1 is DFQATT and CDR2 is SNEGSKA (reference sequence). DNA for the CDR3: TGCAGTGCTCGGGACGTAGGCTACGAGCAGTACTTC. It encodes CSARDVGYEQYF.

This clonotype was counted many times. Here the CDR3 reads CASSYSRDPLGDGYTF. The CDR3, as DNA: TGTGCCAGCAGTTACTCGAGGGATCCCCTCGGAGATGGCTACACCTTC. The chain is built from TRBV6-5 and TRBJ1-2, with D hard to call. V was pared by 0 bases and J by 6 bases, with 17 bases between. The germline V gene has CDR1 MNHEY and CDR2 SVGAGI. There are 16 residues in the CDR3.

This clonotype has at least ten counts. V usage is TRBV7-2 and J usage is TRBJ2-7; 13 bases agree with TRBD2. This CDR3 is 16 amino acids long. CDR1 and CDR2 from the germline V gene are SGHTA and FQGNSA. The V gene end was trimmed by 0 bases and the J gene end by 4 bases; junction bases not matched to a gene: 3. In DNA, the CDR3 is TGTGCCAGCAGCTTAGCCGGACTAGCGGGAGTGTACGAGCAGTACTTC. Encoded protein: CASSLAGLAGVYEQYF.

This clonotype was detected many times. The chain joins TRBV7-2 to TRBJ2-2; 8 bases map to TRBD2. The CDR3 has 16 residues. Trimming removed 1 base from V and 2 bases from J; junction bases left unmatched: 3. The germline V gene has CDR1 SGHTA and CDR2 FQGNSA. This CDR3 is CASSLGGLANTGELFF. The CDR3 DNA sequence: TGTGCCAGCAGCTTAGGCGGACTAGCCAACACCGGGGAGCTGTTTTTT.

The CDR3 here is CASNRGRGPQETQYF. CDR3 DNA sequence: TGTGCCAGCAATCGGGGGAGGGGCCCTCAAGAGACCCAGTACTTC. The V and J genes are TRBV6-1 and TRBJ2-5, with 7 bases identical to TRBD2. Looked up from germline, CDR1 is MNHNS and CDR2 is SASEGT. This CDR3 spans 15 amino acids. Germline trimming cut 7 bases from V and 2 bases from J; bases unmatched to any gene: 10.